The next 9 T cell receptor beta chains were all read from a single sample in a study of T-cell memory formation after mild COVID-19. MiXCR, applied by TCRdb to the 5' RACE reads, yields one record per CDR3 protein. Altogether around 500,000 distinct CDR3 sequences are present, about 18% being singletons, with the ten largest covering approximately 13%. Material: PBMCs or a T cell subset sorted from them (not recorded which). The receptors shown here come from an adult woman who had mild COVID-19 (a few samples of this study predate the infection). Cell type and time point are not known.

The rearrangement joins TRBV5-1 to TRBJ1-1; a possible D gene is TRBD1 (6 bases). This CDR3 has 15 residues. Germline loops: CDR1 SGHRS, CDR2 YFSETQ. V was clipped by 4 bases and J by 0 bases, with 13 bases between them. The CDR3 is CASSMEGGMNTEAFF. The CDR3 DNA sequence: TGCGCCAGCAGCATGGAAGGGGGAATGAACACTGAAGCTTTCTTT.

This clonotype has more than one count but fewer than ten. The genes are TRBV5-1 and TRBJ2-1; D may be TRBD2 (6 bases). Trimming shortened V by 0 bases and J by 3 bases, and 16 bases separated the two germline ends. Germline V gene data show CDR1 as SGHRS and CDR2 as YFSETQ. The length of the CDR3 is 17 residues. The CDR3, as DNA: TGCGCCAGCAGCTTGGGGACGGAGGGTGAGTTCTACAATGAGCAGTTCTTC. This encodes CASSLGTEGEFYNEQFF. Full variable domain (remainder filled in from reference TRBV5-1 and TRBJ2-1): KAGVTQTPRYLIKTRGQQVTLSCSPISGHRSVSWYQQTPGQGLQFLFEYFSETQRNKGNFPGRFSGRQFSNSRSEMNVSTLELGDSALYLCASSLGTEGEFYNEQFFGPGTRLTVL.

This clonotype was recorded many times. This chain uses TRBV30 with TRBJ2-1; TRBD2 matches 9 bases. Unmatched junction bases numbered 10, after V lost 6 bases and J lost 10 bases. The CDR3 length is 13 residues. The germline V gene encodes CDR1 GTSNPN and CDR2 SVGIG (reference sequence). The CDR3 DNA reads TGTGCCTGTTGGGCTAGCGGGACAATGGAGCAGTTCTTC. Translated, it gives CACWASGTMEQFF.

This clonotype was found a few times. The CDR3 DNA reads TGCGCCAGCAGCTTGGGCTCCACTAGCGGCAGTTGGGATGAGCAGTTCTTC. It specifies CASSLGSTSGSWDEQFF. The V and J genes are TRBV5-1 and TRBJ2-1, with 8 positions matching TRBD2. Germline assignment: CDR1 SGHRS and CDR2 YFSETQ. The J segment lost 8 bases and the V segment lost 0 bases, leaving 13 bases of the junction unmatched. The CDR3 consists of 17 residues.

This clonotype was recorded a few times. V gene TRBV7-9 combines with J gene TRBJ2-3, with D possibly being TRBD1 or TRBD2 (5 bases each). Trimming removed 1 base from V and 6 bases from J, with 14 bases in between. CDR3 length: 15 residues. Germline V gene sequence: CDR1 SEHNR, CDR2 FQNEAQ (reference sequence). As DNA, the CDR3 is TGTGCCAGCAGCTTAGGAACAGGAGGAGGCGATACGCAGTATTTT. Translated: CASSLGTGGGDTQYF.

This sequence joins TRBV12-3 or TRBV12-4 and TRBJ2-7; D uncertain. The ends were cut back, 3 bases at V and 0 bases at J, with 12 bases in the middle. The CDR3 is 15 residues long. The CDR3 nucleotides are TGTGCCAGCAGTTTTGAAGAGTCCCTCTCCTACGAGCAGTACTTC. Encoded protein: CASSFEESLSYEQYF.

In this sample, this clonotype turned up many times. The rearrangement links TRBV25-1 to TRBJ2-1, with 9 bases identical to TRBD2. The CDR3 is 16 residues long. With V trimmed by 1 base and J by 2 bases, 3 bases remained unmatched. Per the germline V gene, CDR1 is MGHDK and CDR2 is SYGVNS. The CDR3 protein is CASSESVAGAYNEQFF. The DNA of the CDR3 is TGTGCCAGCAGTGAATCAGTAGCGGGAGCCTACAATGAGCAGTTCTTC.

CDR3 sequence reads: CASSHEGGNTIYF. The CDR3 nucleotides are TGCGCCAGCAGCCATGAAGGTGGAAACACCATATATTTT. The chain employs TRBV4-3 and TRBJ1-3; D not resolved. Looked up from germline, CDR1 is LGHNA and CDR2 is YSLEER. The CDR3 spans 13 residues. Trimming shortened V by 3 bases and J by 3 bases, and 6 bases separated the two germline ends.

This clonotype was detected only once. The CDR3 coding sequence is TGTGCCAGCAGTGAAGCGCTGACAGGGGGGGCTTCACCCCTCCACTTT. It codes for CASSEALTGGASPLHF. The V gene is TRBV6-1, the J gene TRBJ1-6; 9 positions match TRBD1. V was clipped by 0 bases and J by 9 bases; unmatched bases: 6. Germline V CDR1 and CDR2: MNHNS, SASEGT. The CDR3 covers 16 residues.